This T cell receptor beta chain was documented in a study of blood T cell repertoires in COVID-19 (dated by TCRdb to 2020 to 2022). Regarding the research as a whole: Samples covering the acute and convalescent phases of COVID-19 were provided by collaborators in the United States, Italy and Spain. The material from the prospective study consisted of cDNA or gDNA derived from T cells, B-cell-depleted T cells, or PBMCs. The dataset comprised deeply sampled blood TCRbeta repertoires from subjects exposed to, actively infected with, or recovered from COVID-19. The repertoires were released in a freely available public database meant as a resource for research on the immune response to SARS-CoV-2. Samples came from the ongoing ImmuneRACE study (first 160 participants) plus 1,254 subjects from 6 global collaborators. A de-identified subject ID, COVID-19 status, age in years and sex were almost always included in the sample metadata. Where HLA class I and class II types were available, the types were taken from metadata supplied by the sample provider, not from assay-based typing.

What the research found in general, with its limitations: The quantity of clinical and demographic metadata differed by source and by participant and was supplied without curation.

At one collaborating source in Seattle, patients were enrolled during active infection and were followed longitudinally through the course of disease. Each collaborating institution followed its own protocols to collect whole blood in K2EDTA tubes. For TCRbeta analysis, collaborator samples were shipped as frozen whole blood, as isolated PBMCs, or as DNA extracted from either sample type. Comments on this clone: The antigen this receptor binds is unknown. No base quality values were provided; no much bigger clone lies one nucleotide off.

TCRbeta CDR3 regions were amplified from genomic DNA using the immunoSEQ Assay, a bias-controlled multiplex PCR. As for how the authors treated the data: Within the assay, amplification of reference gene primers was used to estimate how many nucleated cells each sample contained. To quantify the absolute abundance of each unique TCRbeta CDR3 rearrangement, sequence reads were collapsed and filtered. Productive Simpson clonality was computed per sample as the square root of Simpson's diversity index over productive rearrangements. TCRdb retrieved this table from immuneACCESS and kept in-frame rearrangements only. Not all clones are present; in checked studies, unresolved V genes account for under half, and no reason is known for the remainder. The V and J calls and the clone size are those of that table, but D and trimming were determined from the DNA. The sample table shows fewer than 200,000 clones, and roughly 88% are seen once. The ten largest make up almost 5% of the sample.

A distance of 17 bases separates the germline ends of V and J, which lose 5 bases and 4 bases respectively. The CDR3 contains 15 residues, cysteine and phenylalanine counted. The only DNA kept is the CDR3, 45 bases in frame from the first base. The germline V gene provides CDR1 SGHTA and CDR2 FQGNSA. This receptor was identified in a man between 18 and 35 years old with COVID-19, enrolled during active disease. The sequence is built from TRBV7-2 and TRBJ1-2; perhaps TRBD1 is the D gene, with 6 bases matching. Source material: peripheral blood. The DNA sequence follows: TGTGCCAGCAGCCCCTCGGACAGCGGCCTCTATGGCTACACCTTC. It translates as CASSPSDSGLYGYTF.